The next 10 T cell receptor beta chains were all read from a single sample in a study of cytomegalovirus exposure and HLA in healthy donors. PCR was performed using 60 Vbeta and 13 Jbeta primers. Generated by immunoSEQ multiplex PCR, the TCRdb table keeps only in-frame clones and is missing some. The sample carries about 78,000 clones, over 60% recorded once. The sequencing input was PBMCs. These receptors all stem from a woman aged 40-49 years in good health and CMV-seropositive.

The chain employs TRBV7-2 and TRBJ1-2; D is possibly TRBD1 (6 bases). The germline V and J ends were trimmed by 5 bases and 5 bases, with 15 bases remaining between them. CDR1 is SGHTA and CDR2 is FQGNSA in the germline V gene. CDR3 length: 14 residues. The CDR3 DNA is TGTGCCAGCAGCCAAGACAGGTTAAAGTATGGCTACACCTTC. It translates to CASSQDRLKYGYTF.

The chain links TRBV5-1 to TRBJ2-3, with TRBD1 identical over 12 bases. This CDR3 spans 17 amino acids. Germline values: CDR1 SGHRS, CDR2 YFSETQ. V was pared by 4 bases and J by 4 bases, with 10 bases of the junction left unmatched. The CDR3 nucleotides read TGCGCCAGCAGCGTCGCTTTGGGACAGGGGGCGTCAGATACGCAGTATTTT. Amino acid sequence: CASSVALGQGASDTQYF. The full variable domain, in which reference TRBV5-1 and TRBJ2-3 provide the parts outside the CDR3, is KAGVTQTPRYLIKTRGQQVTLSCSPISGHRSVSWYQQTPGQGLQFLFEYFSETQRNKGNFPGRFSGRQFSNSRSEMNVSTLELGDSALYLCASSVALGQGASDTQYFGPGTRLTVL.

J is TRBJ1-4 and V is TRBV4-1; perhaps TRBD1 as D (5 bases). Trimming took 1 base from V and 3 from J, leaving 18 bases between them. Looked up from germline, CDR1 is MGHRA and CDR2 is YSYEKL. The length of the CDR3 is 18 residues. CDR3 in amino acids: CASSQAGFGEIANEKLFF. Written as DNA, the CDR3 is TGCGCCAGCAGCCAAGCAGGGTTCGGAGAGATTGCTAATGAAAAACTGTTTTTT.

This chain connects TRBV27 to TRBJ1-6, with 7 bases aligning to TRBD1. The CDR3 extends over 15 amino acids. Germline trimming cut 5 bases from V and 10 bases from J; bases unmatched to any gene: 11. From germline, CDR1 is MNHEY and CDR2 SMNVEV (reference sequence). The CDR3: CASSLRQGRESPLHF. In nucleotides, the CDR3 is TGTGCCAGCAGTCTACGACAGGGTAGGGAATCACCCCTCCACTTT.

The chain carries TRBV28 and TRBJ1-1; D unresolved. The CDR3 spans 13 residues. Trimming cost V 3 bases and J 0 bases, with 5 bases left between them. CDR1 is MDHEN and CDR2 is SYDVKM in the germline V gene. CDR3 coding DNA: TGTGCCAGCAGTTTTTCGGTGAACACTGAAGCTTTCTTT. Amino acid sequence: CASSFSVNTEAFF.

V is TRBV7-8 and J is TRBJ1-4; D not certain. V was shortened by 3 bases and J by 7 bases, with 6 bases between the two germline ends. The germline V gene encodes CDR1 SGHVS and CDR2 FQNEAQ. This CDR3 region has 12 residues. CDR3 amino acids: CASSFVGEKLFF. In DNA, the CDR3 is TGTGCCAGCAGCTTCGTCGGTGAAAAACTGTTTTTT.

V gene TRBV5-1 combines with J gene TRBJ2-3; 10 bases match TRBD2. CDR1 is SGHRS and CDR2 is YFSETQ in the germline V gene. Trimming at V came to 0 bases and at J to 1 base, leaving 5 bases not matched to a gene. The length of the CDR3 is 17 residues. The DNA of the CDR3 is TGCGCCAGCAGCTTGGCCGGGCTAGCGGGAGGCACAGATACGCAGTATTTT. This encodes CASSLAGLAGGTDTQYF. The full variable domain, in which reference TRBV5-1 and TRBJ2-3 provide the parts outside the CDR3, is KAGVTQTPRYLIKTRGQQVTLSCSPISGHRSVSWYQQTPGQGLQFLFEYFSETQRNKGNFPGRFSGRQFSNSRSEMNVSTLELGDSALYLCASSLAGLAGGTDTQYFGPGTRLTVL.

The chain couples TRBV10-3 to TRBJ1-2, with 8 bases lining up with TRBD1. The length of the CDR3 is 14 residues. The V gene's germline CDR1 is ENHRY and CDR2 SYGVKD. With V trimmed by 4 bases and J by 5 bases, 6 bases remained unmatched. The CDR3 bases are TGTGCCATCAGTGGGACAGGGACATCGTATGGCTACACCTTC. Translating it yields CAISGTGTSYGYTF.

V usage is TRBV4-1 and J usage is TRBJ2-7; TRBD2 aligns across 13 bases. In germline, CDR1 is MGHRA, CDR2 YSYEKL. CDR3 length: 14 residues. V shed 4 bases and J 5 bases; nucleotides not matched to a gene: 2. The CDR3 DNA reads as TGCGCCAGCAGCCGGACTAGCGGGAGCGACGAGCAGTACTTC. Encoded protein: CASSRTSGSDEQYF.

The rearrangement links TRBV5-1 to TRBJ2-3, with D maybe TRBD1 (5 bases). CDR1 is SGHRS and CDR2 is YFSETQ in the germline V gene. V was pared by 4 bases and J by 6 bases, with 12 bases between. This CDR3 contains 13 residues. CDR3 DNA sequence: TGCGCCAGCAGCGCACAGGTGGGGGATACGCAGTATTTT. The encoded protein is CASSAQVGDTQYF.